The rows below give T cell receptor beta chains drawn from one sample of a study of T-cell reconstitution after alpha-beta-depleted transplantation in children. TCRdb itself ran the PCR reads through MiXCR, one entry per CDR3 protein. This table has some 550,000 distinct CDR3 sequences, roughly 18% appearing once. Sequenced material: PBMCs from the stem cell graft donor, taken from the stem cell graft. The receptors were gathered from a human donor who donated a stem cell graft to a child with acute lymphoblastic leukemia. The CDR3 runs from the conserved cysteine through the conserved F or W. The D gene is left open where the match is weak. The size of a clone is reported for some rows only, either as once, few or many, or as a class for expanded clones.

size: NA
V: TRBV20-1
D: TRBD1
J: TRBJ2-7
CDR3: CSVPGQGAYEQYF
DNA: TGCAGTGTCCCGGGACAGGGGGCTTACGAGCAGTACTTC

size: few
V: TRBV5-1
D: TRBD2
J: TRBJ2-3
CDR3: CASSWRTSANTQYF
DNA: TGCGCCAGCAGCTGGAGAACTAGCGCGAATACGCAGTATTTT

size: NA
V: TRBV12-3/TRBV12-4
D: TRBD2
J: TRBJ2-4
CDR3: CASSPGTSENIQYF
DNA: TGTGCCAGCAGTCCCGGGACTAGCGAAAACATTCAGTACTTC

size: NA
V: TRBV12-3/TRBV12-4
D: TRBD2
J: TRBJ2-3
CDR3: CASRKGLASDTQYF
DNA: TGTGCCAGCAGAAAGGGACTAGCGTCGGATACGCAGTATTTT

size: NA
V: TRBV11-1
D: TRBD2
J: TRBJ2-2
CDR3: CASSLGLAGTTGELFF
DNA: TGTGCCAGCAGCTTAGGGCTAGCGGGGACCACCGGGGAGCTGTTTTTT

size: NA
V: TRBV29-1
D: NA
J: TRBJ2-1
CDR3: CSAGPRGNEQFF
DNA: TGCAGCGCCGGGCCCCGGGGCAATGAGCAGTTCTTC

size: NA
V: TRBV9
D: NA
J: TRBJ1-1
CDR3: CASSVEVGKNTEAFF
DNA: TGTGCCAGCAGCGTAGAGGTGGGGAAGAACACTGAAGCTTTCTTT

size: NA
V: TRBV14
D: TRBD2
J: TRBJ2-3
CDR3: CASSQRPGLAGHTQYF
DNA: TGTGCCAGCAGTCAACGTCCGGGACTAGCGGGTCATACGCAGTATTTT

size: few
V: TRBV10-2
D: TRBD2
J: TRBJ2-7
CDR3: CASSDSSGVYEQYF
DNA: TGCGCCAGCAGTGATTCTAGCGGGGTCTACGAGCAGTACTTC

size: few
V: TRBV5-6
D: NA
J: TRBJ1-4
CDR3: CASSFRGTGNEKLFF
DNA: TGTGCCAGCAGCTTCAGGGGTACAGGGAATGAAAAACTGTTTTTT

size: NA
V: TRBV7-2
D: NA
J: TRBJ2-3
CDR3: CASSRNMDAEAQYF
DNA: TGTGCCAGCAGCCGGAATATGGACGCTGAGGCGCAGTATTTT

size: NA
V: TRBV20-1
D: NA
J: TRBJ2-3
CDR3: CSSRDAADTQYF
DNA: TGCAGTTCTAGAGATGCGGCAGATACGCAGTATTTT

size: NA
V: TRBV6-5
D: TRBD2
J: TRBJ2-1
CDR3: CASSYSSGRIYNEQFF
DNA: TGTGCCAGCAGTTACTCTAGCGGGAGGATCTACAATGAGCAGTTCTTC

size: few
V: TRBV10-3
D: NA
J: TRBJ1-6
CDR3: CAISVEGNSPLHF
DNA: TGTGCCATCAGTGTTGAAGGGAATTCACCCCTCCACTTT

size: NA
V: TRBV7-2
D: NA
J: TRBJ1-4
CDR3: CASSLDNSEKLFF
DNA: TGTGCCAGCAGCTTAGACAACTCCGAAAAACTGTTTTTT

size: many
V: TRBV20-1
D: TRBD1
J: TRBJ2-5
CDR3: CSARRSGGQETQYF
DNA: TGCAGTGCTAGAAGATCAGGGGGCCAAGAGACCCAGTACTTC

size: once
V: TRBV27
D: TRBD1
J: TRBJ2-7
CDR3: CASSLVGQFHEQYF
DNA: TGTGCCAGCAGTTTAGTGGGACAGTTCCACGAGCAGTACTTC

size: few
V: TRBV10-3
D: NA
J: TRBJ2-5
CDR3: CAISERIQETQYF
DNA: TGTGCCATCAGTGAACGGATCCAAGAGACCCAGTACTTC

size: NA
V: TRBV9
D: TRBD1
J: TRBJ2-1
CDR3: CASSDPRQGRYNEQFF
DNA: TGTGCCAGCAGCGACCCACGACAGGGGCGATACAATGAGCAGTTCTTC

size: NA
V: TRBV19
D: TRBD1
J: TRBJ1-1
CDR3: CASSIGAGGLSEAFF
DNA: TGTGCCAGTAGTATAGGAGCAGGGGGCCTGAGTGAAGCTTTCTTT

size: NA
V: TRBV10-1
D: NA
J: TRBJ1-1
CDR3: CASSEGFRTEAFF
DNA: TGCGCCAGCAGTGAGGGGTTTCGTACTGAAGCTTTCTTT

size: few
V: TRBV20-1
D: NA
J: TRBJ2-7
CDR3: CSARDRSSGSYEQYF
DNA: TGCAGTGCTAGAGATCGAAGTAGCGGATCCTACGAGCAGTACTTC

size: few
V: TRBV10-3
D: TRBD2
J: TRBJ2-3
CDR3: CAISEGLADTDTQYF
DNA: TGTGCCATCAGTGAAGGACTAGCGGACACAGATACGCAGTATTTT

size: NA
V: TRBV6-5
D: NA
J: TRBJ2-3
CDR3: CASSYRGASTDTQYF
DNA: TGTGCCAGCAGTTACAGGGGGGCTAGCACAGATACGCAGTATTTT

size: NA
V: TRBV18
D: TRBD2
J: TRBJ2-4
CDR3: CASSPSAAGGPSNIQYF
DNA: TGTGCCAGCTCACCATCCGCGGCGGGAGGGCCATCAAACATTCAGTACTTC

size: NA
V: TRBV3-1
D: NA
J: TRBJ2-1
CDR3: CASSQPLDLEQFF
DNA: TGTGCCAGCAGCCAACCCCTAGATCTTGAGCAGTTCTTC

size: NA
V: TRBV6-1
D: TRBD1
J: TRBJ2-7
CDR3: CASSERTGPYEQYF
DNA: TGTGCCAGCAGTGAAAGGACAGGGCCCTACGAGCAGTACTTC

size: NA
V: TRBV12-3/TRBV12-4
D: NA
J: TRBJ2-6
CDR3: CASSLLPGRANVLTF
DNA: TGTGCCAGCAGTTTATTACCAGGCAGGGCCAACGTCCTGACTTTC

size: few
V: TRBV3-1
D: TRBD2
J: TRBJ2-2
CDR3: CASSQTSGRVKSPGELFF
DNA: TGTGCCAGCAGCCAGACTAGCGGGAGAGTAAAAAGTCCCGGGGAGCTGTTTTTT

size: few
V: TRBV20-1
D: NA
J: TRBJ2-7
CDR3: CSARDSAGSYEQYF
DNA: TGCAGTGCTAGAGATTCGGCAGGATCCTACGAGCAGTACTTC

size: few
V: TRBV5-1
D: NA
J: TRBJ2-3
CDR3: CASSLEAERKDTQYF
DNA: TGCGCCAGCAGCTTGGAGGCGGAGCGGAAAGATACGCAGTATTTT

size: few
V: TRBV4-1
D: NA
J: TRBJ2-2
CDR3: CASSQFGGTGELFF
DNA: TGCGCCAGCAGCCAATTTGGAGGAACCGGGGAGCTGTTTTTT

size: NA
V: TRBV5-1
D: TRBD1
J: TRBJ2-7
CDR3: CASSFRDRGHEQYF
DNA: TGCGCCAGCAGCTTCCGGGACAGGGGCCACGAGCAGTACTTC

size: NA
V: TRBV20-1
D: NA
J: TRBJ1-5
CDR3: CSAQLWGFSNQPQHF
DNA: TGCAGTGCTCAGCTTTGGGGATTTAGCAATCAGCCCCAGCATTTT

size: few
V: TRBV9
D: NA
J: TRBJ2-2
CDR3: CASSPNPGELFF
DNA: TGTGCCAGCAGCCCTAACCCCGGGGAGCTGTTTTTT

size: NA
V: TRBV7-3
D: TRBD2
J: TRBJ2-2
CDR3: CASSPSGRVGGELFF
DNA: TGTGCCAGCAGCCCTAGCGGGAGGGTTGGCGGGGAGCTGTTTTTT

size: NA
V: TRBV4-2
D: NA
J: TRBJ2-7
CDR3: CASSQDIQYEQYF
DNA: TGTGCCAGCAGCCAAGATATACAGTACGAGCAGTACTTC

size: NA
V: TRBV7-7
D: NA
J: TRBJ1-1
CDR3: CASSLDPKKVNTEAFF
DNA: TGTGCCAGCAGCTTAGATCCAAAGAAGGTGAACACTGAAGCTTTCTTT

size: few
V: TRBV6-1
D: TRBD1
J: TRBJ1-1
CDR3: CASSPRGTGWGNTEAFF
DNA: TGTGCCAGCAGTCCCCGCGGGACAGGCTGGGGAAACACTGAAGCTTTCTTT

size: few
V: TRBV19
D: TRBD1
J: TRBJ1-5
CDR3: CASSRQGGVRQPQHF
DNA: TGTGCCAGTAGCCGACAGGGAGGTGTTCGGCAGCCCCAGCATTTT

size: few
V: TRBV19
D: NA
J: TRBJ1-5
CDR3: CASSIWAGSSSDQPQHF
DNA: TGTGCCAGTAGTATATGGGCAGGGTCTAGCAGTGATCAGCCCCAGCATTTT

size: few
V: TRBV5-1
D: NA
J: TRBJ1-5
CDR3: CASSPEGHQPQHF
DNA: TGCGCCAGTTCCCCGGAAGGGCATCAGCCCCAGCATTTT